This T cell receptor beta chain comes out of a study of blood T cell repertoires in COVID-19. About the study: Sites across the United States, Italy and Spain contributed samples from acute and convalescent COVID-19.

Individuals drawn from approximately 22 US areas were about 18 to 100 years old. Assay used: immunoSEQ multiplex PCR; TCRdb lists only in-frame clones, some missing. The sample shows approximately 220,000 clones, 85% of them seen only once. The CDR3 is made up of 15 amino acids. Deletions cut 6 bases from V and 7 bases from J, with 18 bases between. The germline gives CDR1 LNHDA, CDR2 SQIVND (reference sequence). The receptor comes from a man aged 35-49 years who had recovered from COVID-19. Sequenced input: PBMCs or T cells enriched from blood (not recorded which). This chain links TRBV19 with TRBJ1-4; D possibly corresponds to TRBD1 (5 bases). CDR3 residues: CASSLIQGGIEKLFF. DNA for the CDR3: TGTGCCAGTAGCCTGATCCAGGGAGGGATTGAAAAACTGTTTTTT.